These 24 T cell receptor beta chains share one sample of origin, sequenced in a study of T cell responses to AZD1222 COVID-19 vaccine. Produced via immunoSEQ multiplex PCR; TCRdb's table is partial and in-frame only. This table has around 100,000 clones, more than 75% appearing once. The sample consisted of peripheral blood, taken 28 days after the second AZD1222 dose. These receptors were obtained from an adult who received the AZD1222 COVID-19 vaccine.

DNA for the CDR3: TGTGCCAGCGCCCCGGGACGGGACTATGGCTACACCTTC. The encoded protein is CASAPGRDYGYTF. This chain uses TRBV6-6 with TRBJ1-2, with D possibly being TRBD1 (5 bases). CDR1 is MNHNY and CDR2 is SVGAGI in the germline V gene (reference sequence). CDR3 length: 13 amino acids. V was cut by 8 bases and J by 3 bases, with 13 bases left in between.

The J gene is TRBJ1-4, the V gene TRBV14; D is possibly TRBD1 (6 bases). The CDR3 consists of 17 residues. Germline V lookup: CDR1 SGHDN, CDR2 FVKESK. The V and J ends lost 4 bases and 0 bases respectively, with 15 bases between them. As DNA, the CDR3 is TGTGCCAGCAGCCGCATGGGGGCTCGGGCAACTAATGAAAAACTGTTTTTT. Its translation: CASSRMGARATNEKLFF.

The chain joins TRBV14 to TRBJ1-1; D is unclear. Germline V CDR1 and CDR2: SGHDN, FVKESK. The ends were cut back, 8 bases at V and 6 bases at J, with 10 bases in the middle. CDR3 length: 11 residues. In nucleotides, the CDR3 is TGTGCCAGCGCGGCGGGTCCTGAAGCTTTCTTT. Amino acids: CASAAGPEAFF.

This chain joins TRBV19 and TRBJ2-7; unclear D gene. Trimming shortened V by 6 bases and J by 7 bases, and 22 bases separated the two germline ends. The germline V gene encodes CDR1 LNHDA and CDR2 SQIVND (reference sequence). CDR3 length: 15 residues. CDR3 residues: CASSPSRQTSSEQYF. Here the CDR3 DNA reads TGTGCCAGTAGCCCGAGTCGGCAGACAAGCAGTGAGCAGTACTTC.

The chain recombines TRBV30 with TRBJ1-2; no firm D call. Germline lookup yields CDR1 GTSNPN and CDR2 SVGIG (reference sequence). V lost 3 bases and J 2 bases, leaving 19 bases between the germline ends. The CDR3 spans 16 residues. The CDR3 sequence is CAWSGGSPAINYGYTF. CDR3 DNA sequence: TGTGCCTGGAGCGGAGGGTCGCCTGCTATAAACTATGGCTACACCTTC.

The count of this clone is one. This chain connects TRBV28 to TRBJ1-2; D remains ambiguous. There are 13 residues in the CDR3. V lost 5 bases and J 4 bases, leaving 11 bases between the germline ends. The germline CDR1 and CDR2 sequences are MDHEN and SYDVKM. The CDR3 loop is CASSRTAVYGYTF. The CDR3 DNA sequence: TGTGCCAGCAGTCGGACGGCGGTCTATGGCTACACCTTC.

This rearrangement joins TRBV24-1 to TRBJ1-5, with TRBD1 matching over 7 bases. The junction had 12 bases not matched to a gene; V was cut back by 3 bases and J by 2 bases. The V gene's germline CDR1 is KGHDR and CDR2 SFDVKD. The CDR3 totals 18 residues. CDR3 nucleotide sequence: TGTGCCACCAGTGATCCGCGACAGGGTCTAATGCGCAATCAGCCCCAGCATTTT. Amino acids: CATSDPRQGLMRNQPQHF.

This clone was recorded once. The rearrangement uses TRBV5-6 and TRBJ1-2; perhaps TRBD1 as D (5 bases). The V gene's germline CDR1 is SGHDT and CDR2 YYEEEE. V lost 2 bases and J lost 3, with 14 bases in between. The CDR3 extends over 15 amino acids. The chain's CDR3 is CASSFNHGGHYGYTF. CDR3 nucleotides: TGTGCCAGCAGCTTTAACCACGGGGGACACTATGGCTACACCTTC.

The chain links TRBV27 to TRBJ2-7; 11 bases agree with TRBD1. Germline CDR1 is MNHEY and CDR2 is SMNVEV (reference sequence). The V and J ends lost 2 bases and 3 bases, in that order; junction bases with no gene match: 3. The CDR3 runs to 15 residues. The chain's CDR3 is CASSLIGTGGYEQYF. DNA of the CDR3: TGTGCCAGCAGTTTAATAGGGACAGGGGGCTACGAGCAGTACTTC.

In this sample, this clone turned up a few times. The genes are TRBV7-2 and TRBJ2-7; TRBD2 is a possible D gene (5 bases). Trimming took off 1 base at V and 1 base at J, with 14 bases between the two ends. CDR3 length equals 16 residues. The germline V gene has CDR1 SGHTA and CDR2 FQGNSA. CDR3 amino acids: CASSLDAGGLSYEQYF. The CDR3 region has the DNA TGTGCCAGCAGCTTAGATGCGGGCGGTCTATCCTACGAGCAGTACTTC.

The gene calls are TRBV27 and TRBJ1-4, with 8 bases that match TRBD1. There are 15 residues in the CDR3. V was pared by 5 bases and J by 8 bases, with 10 bases of the junction left unmatched. Germline V CDR1 and CDR2: MNHEY, SMNVEV (reference sequence). The DNA for the CDR3 is TGTGCCAGCAGTCGTCCCGGACAGGGCGCGGAAAAACTGTTTTTT. Translated: CASSRPGQGAEKLFF.

The V call is TRBV28, the J call TRBJ1-4; 7 bases map to TRBD1. Germline assignment: CDR1 MDHEN and CDR2 SYDVKM. V shed 5 bases, J shed 8 bases, and the junction held 8 bases outside the gene matches. This CDR3 has 14 residues. The CDR3 here is CASSRTGAREKLFF. The CDR3 bases are TGTGCCAGCAGTCGAACAGGGGCTCGGGAAAAACTGTTTTTT.

The chain employs TRBV13 and TRBJ2-3, with TRBD2 matching 8 bases. This CDR3 contains 15 residues. J was trimmed by 0 bases and V by 5 bases; bases with no gene match: 4. The germline CDR1 and CDR2 sequences are PRHDT and FYEKMQ (reference sequence). CDR3 nucleotide sequence: TGTGCCAGCAGCAGAACTAGCGGTAGCACAGATACGCAGTATTTT. This encodes CASSRTSGSTDTQYF.

J is TRBJ2-1 and V is TRBV19; 7 bases agree with TRBD2. The CDR3 contains 16 residues. CDR1 is LNHDA, CDR2 SQIVND, per germline (reference sequence). V lost 7 bases and J lost 10; bases outside the gene matches: 19. The CDR3, as DNA: TGTGCCAGTACCACGGGGGGAGGGTGGCAGCACAGGGAGCAGTTCTTC. This translates into CASTTGGGWQHREQFF.

This clone is a singleton in its sample. The V call is TRBV19, the J call TRBJ2-7; the D is unclear. Germline CDR1 is LNHDA and CDR2 is SQIVND (reference sequence). The CDR3 runs 12 residues. Trimming removed 9 bases at V and 4 bases at J, with 13 bases between. CDR3 loop: CASLAPNYEQYF. The CDR3 DNA follows: TGTGCCAGCCTCGCTCCGAATTACGAGCAGTACTTC.

V usage is TRBV7-9 and J usage is TRBJ1-1; TRBD1 agrees at 7 bases. The J segment lost 11 bases and the V segment lost 4 bases, leaving 13 bases of the junction unmatched. Germline assignment: CDR1 SEHNR and CDR2 FQNEAQ (reference sequence). There are 14 residues in the CDR3. Here the CDR3 reads CASSSFTGAGVAFF. CDR3 coding DNA: TGTGCCAGCAGCTCGTTTACAGGGGCTGGGGTGGCTTTCTTT.

This chain joins TRBV3-1 (or the pseudogene TRBV3-2) and TRBJ2-7; possible D gene TRBD1, 6 bases. Germline V gene data show CDR1 as LGHDT and CDR2 as YNNKEL (reference sequence). This CDR3 spans 11 amino acids. The germline V and J ends were trimmed by 8 bases and 5 bases, with 10 bases remaining between them. CDR3 in DNA: TGTGCCAGCCAGGGGTTCGACGAGCAGTACTTC. As protein: CASQGFDEQYF.

This sequence joins TRBV7-3 and TRBJ2-1; no firm D call. The CDR3 extends over 15 amino acids. Trimming pared 2 bases from V and 0 bases from J, leaving 8 bases between. Per germline, CDR1 SGHTA and CDR2 FQGTGA. Written as DNA, the CDR3 is TGTGCCAGCAGCTTAGCGGAGAGCTCCTACAATGAGCAGTTCTTC. It translates to CASSLAESSYNEQFF.

The V gene is TRBV5-5, the J gene TRBJ1-5; unclear D gene. The germline V and J ends were trimmed by 0 bases and 4 bases, with 8 bases remaining between them. CDR1 SGHKS and CDR2 YYEKEE come from the germline V gene (reference sequence). The length of the CDR3 is 14 residues. In DNA form, the CDR3 reads TGTGCCAGCAGCTTGGCCGGTGGGAATCAGCCCCAGCATTTT. This codes for CASSLAGGNQPQHF.

The chain couples TRBV7-9 to TRBJ2-7, with D possibly matching TRBD1 (5 bases). Trimming shortened V by 1 base and J by 5 bases, and 12 bases separated the two germline ends. The CDR3 is 14 amino acids. Per germline, CDR1 SEHNR and CDR2 FQNEAQ (reference sequence). CDR3 loop: CASSLELGVHEQYF. The CDR3 nucleotides are TGTGCCAGCAGCTTAGAATTAGGGGTCCACGAGCAGTACTTC.

The chain uses TRBV29-1 and TRBJ1-3; 8 bases line up with TRBD1. CDR3 size: 13 residues. Per the germline V gene, CDR1 is SQVTM and CDR2 is ANQGSEA. The CDR3 here is CSGQGFSGNTIYF. CDR3 nucleotide sequence: TGCAGTGGACAGGGTTTTTCTGGAAACACCATATATTTT.

V gene TRBV5-1 combines with J gene TRBJ1-2; D gene uncertain. Trimming stripped 0 bases from V and 2 bases from J, with 8 bases between. CDR3 size: 14 residues. Germline V gene data show CDR1 as SGHRS and CDR2 as YFSETQ. This chain's CDR3 is CASSLDSTNYGYTF. For the CDR3, the DNA is TGCGCCAGCAGCTTGGACTCGACCAACTATGGCTACACCTTC.

V is TRBV5-1 and J is TRBJ1-1; D is possibly TRBD1 (5 bases). Germline V gene data show CDR1 as SGHRS and CDR2 as YFSETQ. This CDR3 has 15 residues. V was cut by 0 bases and J by 5 bases, with 14 bases left in between. CDR3 DNA sequence: TGCGCCAGCAGCTTGGATTGGGGGGATGGAACTGAAGCTTTCTTT. Protein: CASSLDWGDGTEAFF.

V usage is TRBV29-1 and J usage is TRBJ2-5; TRBD1 matches at 11 bases. The CDR3 runs to 13 residues. With V trimmed by 7 bases and J by 5 bases, 6 bases remained unmatched. Germline V CDR1 and CDR2: SQVTM, ANQGSEA. CDR3 protein: CSDRTGGSETQYF. The CDR3 bases are TGCAGCGACCGGACAGGGGGCTCGGAGACCCAGTACTTC.